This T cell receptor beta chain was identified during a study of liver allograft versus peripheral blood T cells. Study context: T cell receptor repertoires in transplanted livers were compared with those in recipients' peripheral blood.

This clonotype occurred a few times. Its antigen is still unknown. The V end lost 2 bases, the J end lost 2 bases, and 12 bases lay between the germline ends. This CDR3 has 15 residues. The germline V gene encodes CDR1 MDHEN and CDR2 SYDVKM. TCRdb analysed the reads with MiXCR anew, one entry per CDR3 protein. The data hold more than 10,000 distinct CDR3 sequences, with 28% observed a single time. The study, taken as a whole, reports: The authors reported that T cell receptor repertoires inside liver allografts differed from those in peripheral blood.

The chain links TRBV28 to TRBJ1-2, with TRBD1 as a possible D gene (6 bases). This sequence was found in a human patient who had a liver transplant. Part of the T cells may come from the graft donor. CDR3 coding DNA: TGTGCCAGCAGTTTAGCGTCGACAGGAAACTATGGCTACACCTTC. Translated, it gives CASSLASTGNYGYTF.